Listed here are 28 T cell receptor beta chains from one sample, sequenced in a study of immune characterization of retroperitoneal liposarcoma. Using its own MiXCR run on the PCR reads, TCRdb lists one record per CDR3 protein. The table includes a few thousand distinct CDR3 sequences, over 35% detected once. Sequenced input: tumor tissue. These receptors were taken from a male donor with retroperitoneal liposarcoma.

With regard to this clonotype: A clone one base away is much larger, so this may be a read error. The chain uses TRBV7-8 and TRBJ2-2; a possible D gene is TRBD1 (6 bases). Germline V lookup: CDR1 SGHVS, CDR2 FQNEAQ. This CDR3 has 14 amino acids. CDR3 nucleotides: TGTGTCAGCAGCCTAACAGGGCCCACCGGGGAGCTGTTTTTT. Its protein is CVSSLTGPTGELFF.

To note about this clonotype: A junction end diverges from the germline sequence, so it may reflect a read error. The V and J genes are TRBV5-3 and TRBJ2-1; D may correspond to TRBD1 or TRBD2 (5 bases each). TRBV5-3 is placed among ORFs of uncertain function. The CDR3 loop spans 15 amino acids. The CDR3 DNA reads TGTGCCAGCAGCTTTCCCCGGGACGCCTACAATGAGCAGTTCTTC. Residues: CASSFPRDAYNEQFF.

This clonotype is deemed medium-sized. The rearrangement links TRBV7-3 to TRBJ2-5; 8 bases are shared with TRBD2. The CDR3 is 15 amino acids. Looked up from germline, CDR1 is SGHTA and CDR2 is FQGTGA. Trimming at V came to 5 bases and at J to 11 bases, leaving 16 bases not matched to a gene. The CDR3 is CASSEEGSGMSEQYF. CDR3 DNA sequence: TGTGCCAGCAGCGAGGAAGGTAGCGGGATGTCTGAGCAGTACTTC.

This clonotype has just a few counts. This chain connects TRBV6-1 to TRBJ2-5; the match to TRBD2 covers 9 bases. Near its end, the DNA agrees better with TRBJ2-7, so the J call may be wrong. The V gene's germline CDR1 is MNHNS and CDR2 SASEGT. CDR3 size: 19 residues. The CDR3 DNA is TGTGCCAGCAGGCGAGGGGTAGCGGGAGTAATTAGTGGGTCCTACGAGCAGTACTTC. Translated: CASRRGVAGVISGSYEQYF.

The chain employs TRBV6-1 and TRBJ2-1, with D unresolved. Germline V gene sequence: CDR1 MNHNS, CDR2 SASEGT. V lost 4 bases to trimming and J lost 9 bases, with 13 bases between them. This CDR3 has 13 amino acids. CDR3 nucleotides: TGTGCCAGCAGTGCCCTCAGCGTTCGTGAGCAGTTCTTC. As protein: CASSALSVREQFF.

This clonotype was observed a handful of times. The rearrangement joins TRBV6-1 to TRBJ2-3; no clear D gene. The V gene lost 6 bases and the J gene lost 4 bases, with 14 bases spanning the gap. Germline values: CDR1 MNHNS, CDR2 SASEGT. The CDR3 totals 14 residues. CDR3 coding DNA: TGTGCCAGCAGCTTAGGGCTCCCCTCAGATACGCAGTATTTT. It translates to CASSLGLPSDTQYF.

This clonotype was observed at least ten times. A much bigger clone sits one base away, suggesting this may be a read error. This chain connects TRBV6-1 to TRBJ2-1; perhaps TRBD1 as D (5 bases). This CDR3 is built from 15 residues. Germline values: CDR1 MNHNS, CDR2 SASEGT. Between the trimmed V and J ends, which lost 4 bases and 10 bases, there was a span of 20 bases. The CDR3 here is CASSALEGVPYEQFF. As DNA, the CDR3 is TGTGCCAGCAGTGCCTTAGAAGGGGTCCCCTACGAGCAGTTCTTC.

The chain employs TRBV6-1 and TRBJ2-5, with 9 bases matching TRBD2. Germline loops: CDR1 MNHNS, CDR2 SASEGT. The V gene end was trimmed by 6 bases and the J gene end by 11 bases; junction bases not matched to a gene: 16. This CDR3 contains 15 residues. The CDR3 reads CASRLGLASYNEQYF. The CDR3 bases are TGTGCCAGCAGGCTGGGACTAGCCTCCTACAATGAGCAGTACTTC.

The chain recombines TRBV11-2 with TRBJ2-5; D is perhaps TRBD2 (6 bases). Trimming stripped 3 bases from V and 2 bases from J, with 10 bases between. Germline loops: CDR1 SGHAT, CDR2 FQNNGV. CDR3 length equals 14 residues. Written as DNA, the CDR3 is TGTGCCAGCAGCTTCGGGGGAGGTCAAGAGACCCAGTACTTC. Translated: CASSFGGGQETQYF.

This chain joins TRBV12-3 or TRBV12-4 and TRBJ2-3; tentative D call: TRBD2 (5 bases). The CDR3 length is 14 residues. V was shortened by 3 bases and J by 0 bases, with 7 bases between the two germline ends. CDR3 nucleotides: TGTGCCAGCAGTTTGGAGGCTAGCACAGATACGCAGTATTTT. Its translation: CASSLEASTDTQYF.

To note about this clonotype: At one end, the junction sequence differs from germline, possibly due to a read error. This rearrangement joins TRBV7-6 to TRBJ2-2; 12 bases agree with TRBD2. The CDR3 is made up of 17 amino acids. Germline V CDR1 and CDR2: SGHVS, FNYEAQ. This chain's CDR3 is CASSLEPGLAGTGELFF. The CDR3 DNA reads TGTGCTAGCAGCTTAGAACCGGGACTAGCGGGCACCGGGGAGCTGTTTTTT.

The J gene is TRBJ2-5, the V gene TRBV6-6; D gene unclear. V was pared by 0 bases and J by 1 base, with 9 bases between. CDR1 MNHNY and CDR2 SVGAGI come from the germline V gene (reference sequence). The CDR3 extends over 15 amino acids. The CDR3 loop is CASSYSGRFQETQYF. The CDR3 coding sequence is TGTGCCAGCAGTTACTCTGGCCGATTCCAAGAGACCCAGTACTTC.

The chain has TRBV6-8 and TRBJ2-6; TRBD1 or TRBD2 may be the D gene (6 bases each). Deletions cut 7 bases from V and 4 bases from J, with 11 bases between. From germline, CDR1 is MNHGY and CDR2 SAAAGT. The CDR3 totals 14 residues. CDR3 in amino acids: CASTGAGGANVLTF. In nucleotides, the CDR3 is TGTGCCAGCACAGGGGCGGGGGGGGCCAACGTCCTGACTTTC.

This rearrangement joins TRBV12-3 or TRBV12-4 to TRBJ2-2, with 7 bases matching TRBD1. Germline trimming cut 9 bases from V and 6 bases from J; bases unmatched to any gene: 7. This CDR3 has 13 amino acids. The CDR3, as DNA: TGTGCCAGTAAAATCACAGGGGCCGGGGAGCTGTTTTTT. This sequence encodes CASKITGAGELFF.

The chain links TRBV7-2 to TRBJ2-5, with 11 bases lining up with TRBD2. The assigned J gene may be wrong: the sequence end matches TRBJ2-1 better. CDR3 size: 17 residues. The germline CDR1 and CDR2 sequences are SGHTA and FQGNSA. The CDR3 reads CASSHGVAGGRRNEQFF. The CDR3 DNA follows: TGTGCCAGCAGCCACGGGGTAGCGGGAGGGCGGAGGAATGAGCAGTTCTTC.

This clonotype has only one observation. The CDR3 sequence: CASSLAGTNDEQYF. DNA for the CDR3: TGTGCCAGCAGCTTAGCCGGGACTAACGACGAGCAGTACTTC. The rearrangement uses TRBV7-6 and TRBJ2-5, with 7 positions matching TRBD2. The J call may be in error: the DNA end matches TRBJ2-7 better. CDR3 size: 14 residues. The germline CDR1 and CDR2 sequences are SGHVS and FNYEAQ.

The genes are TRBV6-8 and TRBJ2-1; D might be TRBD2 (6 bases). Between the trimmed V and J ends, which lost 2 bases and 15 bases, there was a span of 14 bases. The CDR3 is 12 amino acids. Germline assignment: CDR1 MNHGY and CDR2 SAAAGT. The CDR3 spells CASSYGMGLPFF. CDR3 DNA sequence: TGTGCCAGCAGTTACGGGATGGGACTGCCGTTCTTC.

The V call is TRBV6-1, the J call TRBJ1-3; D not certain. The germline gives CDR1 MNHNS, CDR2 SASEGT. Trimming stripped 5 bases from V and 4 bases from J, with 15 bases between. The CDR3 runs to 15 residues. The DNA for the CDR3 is TGTGCCAGCAGTTCGGGTCTACCTCGAGGAAACACCATATATTTT. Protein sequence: CASSSGLPRGNTIYF.

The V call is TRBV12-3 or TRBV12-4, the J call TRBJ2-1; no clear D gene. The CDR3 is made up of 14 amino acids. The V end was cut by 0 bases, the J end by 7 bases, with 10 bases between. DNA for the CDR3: TGTGCCAGCAGTTTAGCGCTGGTGGGGAATGAGCAGTTCTTC. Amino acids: CASSLALVGNEQFF.

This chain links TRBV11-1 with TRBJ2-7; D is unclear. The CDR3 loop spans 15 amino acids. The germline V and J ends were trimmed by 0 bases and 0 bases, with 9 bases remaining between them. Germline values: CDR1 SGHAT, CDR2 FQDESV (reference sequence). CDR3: CASSLALESSYEQYF. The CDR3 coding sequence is TGTGCCAGCAGCTTAGCGCTAGAAAGCTCCTACGAGCAGTACTTC.

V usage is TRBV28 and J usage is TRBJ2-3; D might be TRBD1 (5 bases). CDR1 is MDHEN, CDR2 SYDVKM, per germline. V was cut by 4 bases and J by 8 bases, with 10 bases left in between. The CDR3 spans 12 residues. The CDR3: CASSSLQGTQYF. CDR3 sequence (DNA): TGTGCCAGCAGTTCCCTGCAGGGTACGCAGTATTTT. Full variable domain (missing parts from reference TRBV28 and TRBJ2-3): DVKVTQSSRYLVKRTGEKVFLECVQDMDHENMFWYRQDPGLGLRLIYFSYDVKMKEKGDIPEGYSVSREKKERFSLILESASTNQTSMYLCASSSLQGTQYFGPGTRLTVL.

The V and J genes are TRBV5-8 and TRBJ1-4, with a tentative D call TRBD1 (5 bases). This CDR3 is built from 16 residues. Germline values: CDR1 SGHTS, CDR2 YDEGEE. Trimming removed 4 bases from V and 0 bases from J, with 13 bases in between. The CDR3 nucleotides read TGTGCCAGCAGCCCGGCGGGGGTTGCAACTAATGAAAAACTGTTTTTT. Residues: CASSPAGVATNEKLFF.

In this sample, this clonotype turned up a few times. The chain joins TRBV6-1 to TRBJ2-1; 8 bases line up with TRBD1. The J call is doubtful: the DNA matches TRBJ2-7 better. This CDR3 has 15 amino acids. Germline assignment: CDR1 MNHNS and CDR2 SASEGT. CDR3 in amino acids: CASSDGLTGDHEQYF. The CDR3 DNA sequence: TGTGCCAGCAGTGACGGATTGACAGGGGACCACGAGCAGTACTTC.

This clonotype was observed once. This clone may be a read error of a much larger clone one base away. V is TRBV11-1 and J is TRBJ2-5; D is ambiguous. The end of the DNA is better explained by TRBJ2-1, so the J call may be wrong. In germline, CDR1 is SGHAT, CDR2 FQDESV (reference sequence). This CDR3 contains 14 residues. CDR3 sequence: CASSWLGYQETQFF. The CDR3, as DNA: TGTGCCAGCAGCTGGTTGGGGTACCAAGAGACCCAGTTCTTC.

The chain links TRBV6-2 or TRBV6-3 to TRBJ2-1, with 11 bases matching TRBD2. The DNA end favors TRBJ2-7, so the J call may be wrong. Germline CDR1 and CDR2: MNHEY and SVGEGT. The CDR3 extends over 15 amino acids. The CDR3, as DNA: TGTGCCAGCAACCTACTAGCGGGGGACCTTAATGAGCAGTACTTC. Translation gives CASNLLAGDLNEQYF.

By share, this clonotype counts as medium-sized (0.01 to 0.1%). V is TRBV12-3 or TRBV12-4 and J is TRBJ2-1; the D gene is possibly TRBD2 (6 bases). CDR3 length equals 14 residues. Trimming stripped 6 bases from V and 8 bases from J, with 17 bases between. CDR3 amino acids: CASRGSGGGDEQFF. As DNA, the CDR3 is TGTGCCAGCAGGGGGTCCGGGGGAGGAGATGAGCAGTTCTTC.

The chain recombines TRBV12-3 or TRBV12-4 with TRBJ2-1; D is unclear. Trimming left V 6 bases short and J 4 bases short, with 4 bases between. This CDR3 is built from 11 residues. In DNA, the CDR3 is TGTGCCAGCAGATTGTACAATGAGCAGTTCTTC. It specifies CASRLYNEQFF.

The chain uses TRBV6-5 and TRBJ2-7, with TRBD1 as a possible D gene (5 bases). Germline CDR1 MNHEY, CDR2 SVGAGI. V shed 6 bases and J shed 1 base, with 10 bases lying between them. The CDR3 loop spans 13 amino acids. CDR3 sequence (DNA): TGTGCCAGCAGCCCAGGGATGTCCTACGAGCAGTACTTC. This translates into CASSPGMSYEQYF.